The 8 T cell receptor beta chains below were found in one sample sequenced in a study of T cells in Graves' hyperthyroidism and ophthalmopathy (dated by TCRdb to between 2018 and 2021). Libraries were built with multiplex PCR. The sequencing machine was an Illumina HiSeq 2000. TCR beta CDR3 regions were amplified from RNA transcripts. For the first round of RT-PCR on the TCR CDR3, the HTBI primer set was used together with the Qiagen OneStep RT-PCR kit. TCRdb passed the public sequencing reads through fastp at Q25 and MiXCR, retaining productive beta sequences. One record per CDR3 amino acid sequence lists the most common genes and DNA. This sample is represented by about 360,000 distinct CDR3 sequences; approximately 13% of them were singletons. Of the sample, around a tenth falls within the top ten clones. The sample consisted of blood. The receptor set was obtained from a woman under 30 with Graves' hyperthyroidism.

This clonotype was seen many times. The V and J genes are TRBV4-3 and TRBJ1-2; 9 bases align to TRBD1. The CDR3 is made up of 17 amino acids. With V trimmed by 2 bases and J by 6 bases, 13 bases remained unmatched. In germline, CDR1 is LGHNA, CDR2 YSLEER. The CDR3, as DNA: TGCGCCAGCAGCCAAAGTACAGGGGGCGCGGGCCTCAATGGCTACACCTTC. Residues: CASSQSTGGAGLNGYTF.

This clonotype was detected ten times or more. The rearrangement links TRBV29-1 to TRBJ2-1, with 8 nucleotides matching TRBD1. The CDR3 extends over 18 amino acids. The V segment lost 5 bases and the J segment 0 bases; nucleotides outside the gene matches: 15. Germline CDR1 and CDR2: SQVTM and ANQGSEA. This chain's CDR3 is CSVQIDRGSIYSYNEQFF. The CDR3 nucleotides are TGCAGCGTTCAGATCGACAGGGGATCGATATACTCCTACAATGAGCAGTTCTTC.

This clonotype was seen many times. The chain recombines TRBV2 with TRBJ1-6; D is perhaps TRBD1 (6 bases). Germline CDR1 and CDR2: SNHLY and FYNNEI. Trimming took off 3 bases at V and 7 bases at J, with 13 bases between the two ends. The CDR3 spans 15 residues. This CDR3 is CASSDTGFQNSPLHF. The CDR3 DNA reads as TGTGCCAGCAGTGACACAGGGTTTCAGAATTCACCCCTCCACTTT.

There are many counts of this clonotype. This sequence joins TRBV6-1 and TRBJ2-1, with a weak D call TRBD2 (5 bases). Looked up from germline, CDR1 is MNHNS and CDR2 is SASEGT. The V end was cut by 6 bases, the J end by 7 bases, with 28 bases between. The CDR3 runs to 18 residues. DNA of the CDR3: TGTGCCAGCAGCATCCATACCCCGGCGGGCAATCGTGCGAATGAGCAGTTCTTC. This gives the protein CASSIHTPAGNRANEQFF.

This clonotype was found a few times. The chain has TRBV7-3 and TRBJ2-1, with D possibly being TRBD2 (5 bases). Trimming stripped 9 bases from V and 6 bases from J, with 24 bases between. This CDR3 comprises 16 residues. Germline V gene sequence: CDR1 SGHTA, CDR2 FQGTGA. For the CDR3, the DNA is TGTGCCAGTAGTACCCTTGGGAGTAGTCAAGGCAATGAGCAGTTCTTC. Amino acids: CASSTLGSSQGNEQFF.

The table lists this clonotype with a few counts. This chain joins TRBV19 and TRBJ2-3; TRBD2 agrees at 8 bases. CDR3 length: 14 residues. J lost 3 bases, V lost 5 bases, and 4 bases had no gene match. The germline V gene encodes CDR1 LNHDA and CDR2 SQIVND (reference sequence). The CDR3 region has the DNA TGTGCCAGTAGTTCGGCTAGCGGGACAGATACGCAGTATTTT. Translating gives CASSSASGTDTQYF.

This clonotype was picked up many times. The junction shows a germline mismatch at one end, possibly a read error. The rearrangement joins TRBV5-4 to TRBJ2-5; perhaps TRBD1 as D (6 bases). The CDR3 sequence is 12 residues long. Germline-derived CDR1 and CDR2 are SGHNT and YYREEE (reference sequence). DNA for the CDR3: TGTGCCGGCAGCTCCAGGGGTGAGACCCAGTACTTC. Amino acid sequence: CAGSSRGETQYF.

The chain employs TRBV9 and TRBJ1-1, with D possibly TRBD1 on 5 matching bases. Germline V gene data show CDR1 as SGDLS and CDR2 as YYNGEE. Trimming cost V 3 bases and J 5 bases, with 11 bases left between them. CDR3 length: 13 amino acids. The DNA for the CDR3 is TGTGCCAGCAGCGACGGGCGGGGGACTGAAGCTTTCTTT. Protein: CASSDGRGTEAFF.